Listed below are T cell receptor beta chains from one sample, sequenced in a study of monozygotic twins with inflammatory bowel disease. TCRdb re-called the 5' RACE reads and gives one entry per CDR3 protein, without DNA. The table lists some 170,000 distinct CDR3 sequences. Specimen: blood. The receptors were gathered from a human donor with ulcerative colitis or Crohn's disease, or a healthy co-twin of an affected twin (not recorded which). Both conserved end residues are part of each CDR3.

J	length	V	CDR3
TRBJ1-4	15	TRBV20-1	CSARDSDRAEEKLFF
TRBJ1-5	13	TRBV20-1	CSAGQDRNQPQHF
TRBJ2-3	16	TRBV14	CAGSQRLAQSTDTQYF
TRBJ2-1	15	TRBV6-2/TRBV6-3	CASTSGQGTYNEQFF
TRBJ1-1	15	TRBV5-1	CASSSHGEANTEAFF
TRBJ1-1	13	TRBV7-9	CASSSDSGSVAFF
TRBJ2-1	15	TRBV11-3	CASSLIGGVASAQFF
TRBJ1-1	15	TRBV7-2	CASSPGGDWNTEAFF
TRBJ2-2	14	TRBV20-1	CSARWQGPGGELFF
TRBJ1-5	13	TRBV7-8	CASSFYSNQPQHF
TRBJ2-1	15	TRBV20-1	CSAPDPGVAYNEQFF
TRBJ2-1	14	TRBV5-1	CASSYRGRYNEQFF
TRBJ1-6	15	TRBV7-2	CASSFPARPYSLLHF
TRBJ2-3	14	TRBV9	CASSIDAFTDTQYF
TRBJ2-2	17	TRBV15	CATSRDGPELNTGELFF
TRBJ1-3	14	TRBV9	CASSVETAGNTIYF
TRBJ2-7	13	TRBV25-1	CASQTEAVYEQYF
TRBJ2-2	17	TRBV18	CASSPPGQGVDTGELFF
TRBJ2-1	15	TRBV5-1	CASSLTLGAGDEQFF
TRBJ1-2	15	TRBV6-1	CASSLMAGGSYGYTF
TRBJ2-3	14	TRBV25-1	CASGGTGWTDTQYF
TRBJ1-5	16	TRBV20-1	CSASRGSLSSNQPQHF
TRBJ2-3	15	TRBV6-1	CASSASRGFTDTQYF
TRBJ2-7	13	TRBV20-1	CSASGGRFYEQYF
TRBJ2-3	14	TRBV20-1	CSAKHSGRGDTQYF
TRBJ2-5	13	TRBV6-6	CASSYRQGETQYF
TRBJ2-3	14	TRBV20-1	CSAISRGMGDTQYF
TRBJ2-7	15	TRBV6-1	CASSPSGPGVYEQYF
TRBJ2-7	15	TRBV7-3	CASSITPAGAYEQYF
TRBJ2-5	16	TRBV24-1	CATSDFPSGRQETQYF
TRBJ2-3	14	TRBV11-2	CAGGQGGLADTQYF
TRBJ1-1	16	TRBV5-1	CASSLQAGGSNTEAFF
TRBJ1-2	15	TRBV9	CASSIAPGQVFGYTF
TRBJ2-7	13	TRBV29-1	CSVWGERTYEQYF
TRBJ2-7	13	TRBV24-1	CATSVPGRYEQYF
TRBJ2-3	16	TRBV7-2	CASSPPRGIGTDTQYF
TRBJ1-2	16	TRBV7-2	CASSLDGGRGPDGYTF